This T cell receptor (beta chain) was sequenced in a study of technical replicates of blood from a handful of donors. Profiling relied on immunoSEQ multiplex PCR, and the TCRdb table lists in-frame clones only, not all of them. The sample lists 100,000 or so clones; roughly 96% were seen once. After removal of 3 bases from V and 10 bases from J, the junction contained 10 bases not matched to a gene. The CDR3 runs 16 residues. In germline, CDR1 is MNHNS, CDR2 SASEGT. Sequenced material: T cells isolated from PBMCs. J is TRBJ1-6 and V is TRBV6-1, with 9 bases aligning to TRBD1. This clonotype originated in a human donor in good health. CDR3 sequence: CASSEGPGQGRSPLHF. Here the CDR3 DNA reads TGTGCCAGCAGTGAGGGGCCGGGACAGGGTAGATCACCCCTCCACTTT.